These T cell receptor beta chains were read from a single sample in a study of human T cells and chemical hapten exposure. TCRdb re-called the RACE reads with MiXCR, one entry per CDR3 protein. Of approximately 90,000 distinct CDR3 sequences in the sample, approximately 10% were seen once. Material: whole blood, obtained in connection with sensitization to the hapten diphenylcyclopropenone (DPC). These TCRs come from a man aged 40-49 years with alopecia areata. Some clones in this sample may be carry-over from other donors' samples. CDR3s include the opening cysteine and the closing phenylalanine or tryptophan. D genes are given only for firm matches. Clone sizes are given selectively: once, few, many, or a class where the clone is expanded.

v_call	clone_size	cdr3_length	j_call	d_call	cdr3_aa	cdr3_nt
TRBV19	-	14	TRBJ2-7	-	CASSINHGYYEQYF	TGTGCCAGTAGTATTAATCACGGATACTACGAGCAGTACTTC
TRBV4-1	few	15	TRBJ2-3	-	CASRQVTGSTDTQYF	TGCGCCAGCAGACAAGTTACAGGGAGCACAGATACGCAGTATTTT
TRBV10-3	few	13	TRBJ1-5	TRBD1	CAIRGQGNQPQHF	TGTGCCATCAGAGGACAGGGCAATCAGCCCCAGCATTTT
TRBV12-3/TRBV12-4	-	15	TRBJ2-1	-	CASSLTSWGYSEQFF	TGTGCCAGCAGTTTAACTAGCTGGGGTTACAGTGAGCAGTTCTTC
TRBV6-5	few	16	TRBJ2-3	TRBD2	CASSYQIAGGTDTQYF	TGTGCCAGCAGTTACCAGATAGCGGGAGGTACAGATACGCAGTATTTT
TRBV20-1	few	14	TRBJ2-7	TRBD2	CSARLAGGRYEQYF	TGCAGTGCTCGACTAGCGGGAGGGCGATACGAGCAGTACTTC
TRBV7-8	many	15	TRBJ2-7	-	CASSLASSYPYEQYF	TGTGCCAGCAGCTTAGCCTCCTCCTATCCCTACGAGCAGTACTTC
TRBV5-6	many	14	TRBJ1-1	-	CASSLVHQNTEAFF	TGTGCCAGCAGCTTGGTCCATCAGAACACTGAAGCTTTCTTT
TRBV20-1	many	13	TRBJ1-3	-	CSASWDSRNTIYF	TGCAGTGCTAGCTGGGACTCGCGAAACACCATATATTTT
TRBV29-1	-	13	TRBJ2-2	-	CSVEGFRAGELFF	TGCAGCGTTGAAGGGTTCCGGGCCGGGGAGCTGTTTTTT
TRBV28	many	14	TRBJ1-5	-	CASSLNRGYQPQHF	TGTGCCAGCAGTTTAAACCGGGGGTATCAGCCCCAGCATTTT
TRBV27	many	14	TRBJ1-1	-	CASSFRGVVTEAFF	TGTGCCAGCAGTTTTAGGGGAGTCGTTACTGAAGCTTTCTTT
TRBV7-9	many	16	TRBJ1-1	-	CASSLPEGPMNTEAFF	TGTGCCAGCAGCTTACCCGAGGGGCCTATGAACACTGAAGCTTTCTTT
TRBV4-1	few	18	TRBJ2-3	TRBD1	CASSQDPMDRAGTDTQYF	TGCGCCAGCAGCCAAGATCCTATGGACAGGGCGGGCACAGATACGCAGTATTTT
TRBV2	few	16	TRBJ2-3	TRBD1	CASSAPDREYTDTQYF	TGTGCCAGCAGTGCACCAGACAGGGAATACACAGATACGCAGTATTTT